The rows below give T cell receptor beta chains drawn from one sample of a study of blood T cell repertoires in COVID-19. Produced via immunoSEQ multiplex PCR; TCRdb's table is partial and in-frame only. The sample records roughly 30,000 clones, less than 85% being singletons. Input material: peripheral blood. The receptor set was obtained from a woman over 75 with acute or convalescent COVID-19. The CDR3 runs from the conserved cysteine through the conserved F or W. Each record gives: J gene, V gene, clone size, D gene, CDR3 protein, CDR3 DNA. The D gene is left open where the match is weak. The listing skips clone size in some rows; elsewhere it reads once, few, many or a size class.

>TRBJ1-5|TRBV7-9|-|-
CASSRSGGRGGNQPQHF
TGTGCCAGCAGCCGGTCGGGGGGCAGGGGTGGTAATCAGCCCCAGCATTTT
>TRBJ2-2|TRBV6-1|-|TRBD1
CASSDLMDRARELFF
TGTGCCAGCAGTGACCTAATGGACAGGGCCAGGGAGCTGTTTTTT
>TRBJ2-1|TRBV4-1|-|-
CASSQVDMFSYNEQFF
TGCGCCAGCAGCCAAGTGGACATGTTCTCCTACAATGAGCAGTTCTTC
>TRBJ1-2|TRBV2|-|-
CASSEAIGIRLGYTF
TGTGCCAGCAGTGAAGCGATCGGGATTCGATTAGGCTACACCTTC
>TRBJ2-7|TRBV6-4|once|TRBD1
CASRTGTGRTYEQYF
TGTGCCAGCAGGACGGGGACAGGGAGGACCTACGAGCAGTACTTC
>TRBJ1-1|TRBV28|-|TRBD1
CASSLDRGHDPFF
TGTGCCAGCAGCCTGGACAGGGGGCATGACCCTTTCTTT
>TRBJ2-3|TRBV4-1|-|TRBD2
CASSQAGTRGGYTQYF
TGCGCCAGCAGCCAAGCTGGGACTCGCGGGGGGTATACGCAGTATTTT
>TRBJ1-2|TRBV29-1|-|-
CSVEGGLSSLYNYGYTF
TGCAGCGTTGAGGGTGGGCTAAGCAGTCTTTATAACTATGGCTACACCTTC
>TRBJ2-1|TRBV5-1|-|-
CASKSNSYNEQFF
TGCGCCAGCAAGTCTAACTCCTACAATGAGCAGTTCTTC
>TRBJ2-6|TRBV3-1/TRBV3-2|-|-
CASSQDRLSGANVLTF
TGTGCCAGCAGCCAAGACAGGCTCTCTGGGGCCAACGTCCTGACTTTC
>TRBJ1-5|TRBV5-1|-|-
CASSLGRGSNQPQHF
TGCGCCAGCAGCTTGGGCAGGGGTAGCAATCAGCCCCAGCATTTT
>TRBJ2-5|TRBV2|-|-
CASSETPKTQETQYF
TGTGCCAGCAGTGAAACCCCCAAAACACAAGAGACCCAGTACTTC
>TRBJ1-3|TRBV28|few|-
CASSFTAGNTIYF
TGTGCCAGCAGTTTCACGGCTGGAAACACCATATATTTT
>TRBJ2-4|TRBV7-8|-|TRBD1
CASSQGDRANNIQYF
TGTGCCAGCAGCCAAGGGGACAGAGCAAACAACATTCAGTACTTC
>TRBJ1-2|TRBV2|-|-
CASSLTAMGYTF
TGTGCCAGCAGTTTGACAGCTATGGGCTACACCTTC
>TRBJ2-7|TRBV7-9|-|TRBD1
CASSLSGQGFDEQYF
TGTGCCAGCAGCTTAAGCGGACAGGGATTCGACGAGCAGTACTTC
>TRBJ2-3|TRBV6-5|few|TRBD1
CASSYQGASTDTQYF
TGTGCCAGCAGTTACCAGGGGGCAAGCACAGATACGCAGTATTTT
>TRBJ2-7|TRBV30|-|-
CAWSPGVYEQYF
TGTGCCTGGAGTCCAGGGGTCTACGAGCAGTACTTC
>TRBJ1-6|TRBV24-1|-|-
CATSDFVGEEANSPLHF
TGTGCCACCAGTGATTTTGTTGGTGAAGAGGCGAATTCACCCCTCCACTTT
>TRBJ1-2|TRBV28|-|TRBD1
CASRVHRGAYGYTF
TGTGCCAGCAGGGTCCACAGGGGCGCCTATGGCTACACCTTC
>TRBJ1-1|TRBV7-2|-|-
CASSRGRGTNTEAFF
TGTGCCAGCAGCCGTGGCCGGGGAACGAACACTGAAGCTTTCTTT
>TRBJ2-1|TRBV27|-|TRBD1
CASSSGQVASVMPFF
TGTGCCAGCAGTTCGGGACAGGTCGCTTCTGTCATGCCGTTCTTC
>TRBJ2-1|TRBV27|-|TRBD1
CASSSGQKTAYNEQFF
TGTGCCAGCAGTTCGGGACAGAAGACGGCGTACAATGAGCAGTTCTTC
>TRBJ2-3|TRBV5-1|-|TRBD2
CASSSSGGAGWTDTQYF
TGCGCCAGCAGCTCTAGCGGGGGGGCCGGTTGGACAGATACGCAGTATTTT
>TRBJ2-5|TRBV7-8|-|-
CASSSRGFQETQYF
TGTGCCAGCAGTTCGAGGGGGTTTCAAGAGACCCAGTACTTC
>TRBJ1-4|TRBV19|-|-
CASSIGGTNEKLFF
TGTGCCAGTAGTATTGGGGGGACTAATGAAAAACTGTTTTTT
>TRBJ2-3|TRBV27|-|-
CASSVGTSTDTQYF
TGTGCCAGCAGTGTAGGGACTAGCACAGATACGCAGTATTTT
>TRBJ2-3|TRBV13|-|TRBD2
CASSSTASGRDTQYF
TGTGCCAGCAGCTCGACGGCTAGCGGGCGAGATACGCAGTATTTT
>TRBJ1-5|TRBV28|-|TRBD1
CASSLTGGSYQPQHF
TGTGCCAGCAGTCTAACAGGGGGCAGCTATCAGCCCCAGCATTTT
>TRBJ1-5|TRBV6-5|-|TRBD1
CASRPGDRGNQPQHF
TGTGCCAGCAGACCTGGGGACAGAGGTAATCAGCCCCAGCATTTT
>TRBJ2-3|TRBV10-3|-|TRBD1
CAIKGPDRGSDTQYF
TGTGCCATCAAGGGTCCGGACAGGGGTTCAGATACGCAGTATTTT
>TRBJ2-7|TRBV28|-|-
CASSFLLGGGEVYEQYF
TGTGCCAGCAGTTTCCTCCTGGGGGGTGGGGAGGTTTACGAGCAGTACTTC
>TRBJ1-6|TRBV2|-|-
CASSLTYNSPLHF
TGTGCCAGCAGTCTTACCTATAATTCACCCCTCCACTTT
>TRBJ1-5|TRBV12-5|-|-
CAAQGLNQPQHF
TGTGCTGCTCAGGGTCTCAATCAGCCCCAGCATTTT
>TRBJ1-1|TRBV2|-|-
CASSERRPGGTEAFF
TGTGCCAGCAGTGAGCGTAGGCCTGGGGGGACTGAAGCTTTCTTT
>TRBJ2-5|TRBV11-3|once|TRBD2
CASSSGTSGQETQYF
TGTGCCAGCAGCTCTGGGACTAGCGGCCAAGAGACCCAGTACTTC
>TRBJ2-1|TRBV4-1|-|TRBD2
CASSQGSGRPYNEQFF
TGCGCCAGCAGCCAAGGAAGCGGGAGACCCTACAATGAGCAGTTCTTC
>TRBJ1-1|TRBV6-5|-|TRBD1
CASSRSGGAEAFF
TGTGCCAGCAGCCGGTCAGGGGGAGCTGAAGCTTTCTTT
>TRBJ1-1|TRBV10-3|-|-
CAISLTELMNTEAFF
TGTGCCATCAGCTTGACAGAATTGATGAACACTGAAGCTTTCTTT
>TRBJ2-2|TRBV24-1|-|-
CATSDPGTPTGELFF
TGTGCCACCAGTGATCCCGGGACACCCACCGGGGAGCTGTTTTTT
>TRBJ1-5|TRBV2|-|TRBD1
CASSERTGRFQPQHF
TGTGCCAGCAGTGAAAGGACAGGACGGTTTCAGCCCCAGCATTTT
>TRBJ1-1|TRBV29-1|-|TRBD1
CSVRDRAMNTEAFF
TGCAGCGTAAGGGACAGGGCAATGAACACTGAAGCTTTCTTT
>TRBJ2-7|TRBV10-3|few|TRBD1
CAISESPWDRRYEQYF
TGTGCCATCAGTGAGTCGCCTTGGGACAGGCGCTACGAGCAGTACTTC
>TRBJ1-4|TRBV30|-|-
CAWSDLKREKLFF
TGTGCCTGGAGCGATCTGAAGAGGGAAAAACTGTTTTTT
>TRBJ1-3|TRBV6-5|-|-
CASSPTTDSGNTIYF
TGTGCCAGCAGTCCTACGACAGACTCTGGAAACACCATATATTTT
>TRBJ2-7|TRBV11-2|-|TRBD2
CASARISGRTHYEQYF
TGTGCCAGTGCCAGGATAAGCGGGAGGACCCACTACGAGCAGTACTTC
>TRBJ2-2|TRBV18|-|TRBD1
CASSPQQGSGELFF
TGTGCCAGCTCACCACAACAGGGGTCCGGGGAGCTGTTTTTT
>TRBJ1-5|TRBV27|few|-
CASSLQGLSNQPQHF
TGTGCCAGCAGTTTACAGGGTTTGAGCAATCAGCCCCAGCATTTT
>TRBJ2-1|TRBV2|-|TRBD2
CASSESGGPPLF
TGTGCCAGCAGTGAAAGCGGGGGCCCCCCGCTCTTC
>TRBJ2-1|TRBV6-2/TRBV6-3|-|TRBD1
CASSFSRDRTYNEQFF
TGTGCCAGCAGTTTCTCCCGGGACAGGACCTACAATGAGCAGTTCTTC
>TRBJ2-1|TRBV11-2|-|-
CASSLALSYNEQFF
TGTGCCAGCAGCTTAGCGCTGAGCTACAATGAGCAGTTCTTC
>TRBJ1-1|TRBV12-3/TRBV12-4|-|-
CASSSDTNTEAFF
TGTGCCAGCAGTTCGGACACGAACACTGAAGCTTTCTTT
>TRBJ2-1|TRBV7-3|-|-
CASSQGGSNNEQFF
TGTGCCAGCAGCCAGGGGGGATCAAACAATGAGCAGTTCTTC
>TRBJ1-6|TRBV6-6|once|TRBD1
CASRTRGQGAYSPLHF
TGTGCCAGCAGAACACGAGGACAGGGGGCTTATTCACCCCTCCACTTT
>TRBJ1-1|TRBV19|-|-
CASRLRGIAEAFF
TGTGCCAGCAGACTTAGAGGTATCGCTGAAGCTTTCTTT
>TRBJ1-6|TRBV24-1|-|TRBD1
CATSDRGQNSPLHF
TGTGCCACCAGTGATCGGGGACAGAATTCACCCCTCCACTTT